These 25 T cell receptor beta chains came from one sample sequenced in a study of CD8 T cells in acute hepatitis C reinfection. Profiled with immunoSEQ multiplex PCR; TCRdb holds only in-frame clones, not every one. This sample yields over 30,000 clones, of which approximately 85% are seen a single time; approximately 11% belongs to the top ten. Time point indicated: naive CD8 control sorted from an acute-time-point sample. Sample: naive CD8+ T cells from PBMCs. The receptor source for this set is a woman between 18 and 29 years old who spontaneously cleared hepatitis C infection.

The gene calls are TRBV5-1 and TRBJ2-3, with D maybe TRBD2 (6 bases). Germline V gene lookup returns CDR1 SGHRS and CDR2 YFSETQ. This CDR3 has 14 residues. V lost 4 bases to trimming and J lost 4 bases, with 13 bases between them. CDR3 in amino acids: CASSRTGLSDTQYF. The DNA of the CDR3 is TGCGCCAGCAGCCGAACGGGACTTTCAGATACGCAGTATTTT.

The V call is TRBV11-3, the J call TRBJ2-2; D is unclear. Germline V lookup: CDR1 SGHNT, CDR2 YENEEA. The CDR3 has 12 amino acids. Trimming pared 4 bases from V and 5 bases from J, leaving 5 bases between. The DNA for the CDR3 is TGTGCCAGCAGCTACGGGACCGGGGAGCTGTTTTTT. As protein: CASSYGTGELFF.

The chain is built from TRBV28 and TRBJ2-1; 10 nucleotides line up with TRBD2. J gave up 3 bases and V 2 bases, and 7 bases lay outside the gene matches. The CDR3 runs to 17 residues. CDR1 is MDHEN and CDR2 is SYDVKM in the germline V gene. The CDR3 protein is CASSLPSSGRHYNEQFF. The DNA of the CDR3 is TGTGCCAGCAGTTTACCATCTAGCGGGAGACACTACAATGAGCAGTTCTTC.

The chain combines TRBV9 with TRBJ2-1; TRBD2 agrees at 7 bases. The V and J ends lost 3 bases and 6 bases, in that order; junction bases with no gene match: 9. CDR1 and CDR2 from the germline V gene are SGDLS and YYNGEE. This CDR3 has 15 residues. CDR3 sequence reads: CASSGGAGRVNEQFF. For the CDR3, the DNA is TGTGCCAGCAGCGGCGGAGCGGGAAGGGTCAATGAGCAGTTCTTC.

The chain uses TRBV29-1 and TRBJ1-4, with 7 bases identical to TRBD1. Germline lookup yields CDR1 SQVTM and CDR2 ANQGSEA. The CDR3 has 12 residues. V lost 6 bases and J lost 6; bases outside the gene matches: 4. CDR3 DNA sequence: TGCAGCGTAGGACAGGACGATGAAAAACTGTTTTTT. Amino acid sequence: CSVGQDDEKLFF.

The chain employs TRBV7-6 and TRBJ1-1; 7 nucleotides match TRBD1. Germline CDR1 SGHVS, CDR2 FNYEAQ. J was trimmed by 12 bases and V by 0 bases; bases with no gene match: 34. This CDR3 has 22 residues. The chain's CDR3 is CASSLAGPVVGLSMEGALRTFF. In nucleotides, the CDR3 is TGTGCCAGCAGCTTAGCTGGTCCGGTGGTAGGATTGTCGATGGAGGGGGCCTTAAGGACTTTCTTT.

This chain connects TRBV7-9 to TRBJ2-2; D is possibly TRBD1 or TRBD2 (6 bases each). CDR3 length equals 14 residues. Trimming removed 4 bases at V and 5 bases at J, with 11 bases between. Germline CDR1 and CDR2: SEHNR and FQNEAQ (reference sequence). The CDR3, as DNA: TGTGCCAGCAGCTCACGAGGGGGGACCGGGGAGCTGTTTTTT. Protein: CASSSRGGTGELFF.

The V gene is TRBV12-5, the J gene TRBJ2-7, with 7 bases matching TRBD2. The CDR3 runs to 11 residues. V lost 7 bases, J lost 4 bases, and 1 base stayed unmatched. Germline V lookup: CDR1 LGHNT, CDR2 FRNRAP. CDR3 in amino acids: CASAGGYEQYF. The CDR3 nucleotides read TGTGCTAGTGCCGGGGGGTACGAGCAGTACTTC.

The chain recombines TRBV27 with TRBJ1-1, with D possibly matching TRBD1 (5 bases). CDR1 is MNHEY, CDR2 SMNVEV, per germline (reference sequence). Deletions cut 8 bases from V and 11 bases from J, with 18 bases between. This CDR3 has 12 residues. The CDR3 DNA sequence: TGTGCCAGCCCTTTAGGGGTGGGGCGCGCTTTCTTT. Protein: CASPLGVGRAFF.

This chain connects TRBV7-2 to TRBJ2-1; weak D call: TRBD2 (6 bases). V was pared by 3 bases and J by 2 bases, with 17 bases between. Germline lookup yields CDR1 SGHTA and CDR2 FQGNSA. This CDR3 comprises 17 residues. The DNA for the CDR3 is TGTGCCAGCAGCTTCTCCGTGGGGGACTCCCCCTACAATGAGCAGTTCTTC. It codes for CASSFSVGDSPYNEQFF.

This rearrangement joins TRBV2 to TRBJ1-3; 8 bases agree with TRBD1. Looked up from germline, CDR1 is SNHLY and CDR2 is FYNNEI. The junction had 8 bases not matched to a gene; V was cut back by 9 bases and J by 1 base. CDR3 length: 15 residues. The CDR3 loop is CARWQGAISGNTIYF. CDR3 DNA: TGTGCCAGGTGGCAGGGGGCGATTTCTGGAAACACCATATATTTT.

The V and J genes are TRBV7-9 and TRBJ1-2, with D possibly being TRBD1 (5 bases). Germline lookup yields CDR1 SEHNR and CDR2 FQNEAQ (reference sequence). V lost 5 bases and J 4 bases, leaving 17 bases between the germline ends. The CDR3 loop spans 15 amino acids. The CDR3: CASSKTGVLTYGYTF. As DNA, the CDR3 is TGTGCCAGCAGCAAAACGGGGGTCTTGACCTATGGCTACACCTTC.

The genes are TRBV18 and TRBJ2-3, with D unresolved. The CDR3 totals 13 residues. Trimming shortened V by 5 bases and J by 0 bases, and 6 bases separated the two germline ends. Germline V gene lookup returns CDR1 KGHSH and CDR2 LQKENI. The CDR3 DNA is TGTGCCAGCTCATCGGGTAGCACAGATACGCAGTATTTT. It specifies CASSSGSTDTQYF. The variable domain in full, with the rest retrieved from reference TRBV18 and TRBJ2-3, is NAGVMQNPRHLVRRRGQEARLRCSPMKGHSHVYWYRQLPEEGLKFMVYLQKENIIDESGMPKERFSAEFPKEGPSILRIQQVVRGDSAAYFCASSSGSTDTQYFGPGTRLTVL.

The chain employs TRBV6-1 and TRBJ2-1, with 11 bases matching TRBD2. Losses at the gene ends were 7 bases for V and 7 bases for J; bases not matched to a gene: 9. CDR3 size: 15 residues. CDR1 MNHNS and CDR2 SASEGT come from the germline V gene. This CDR3 reads CASIEWLAGGNEQFF. CDR3 in DNA: TGTGCCAGCATCGAGTGGCTAGCGGGAGGAAATGAGCAGTTCTTC.

The V gene is TRBV6-1, the J gene TRBJ2-4, with no clear D. The CDR3 loop spans 10 amino acids. CDR1 is MNHNS and CDR2 is SASEGT in the germline V gene. V was trimmed by 8 bases and J by 8 bases, leaving 7 bases between them. CDR3 nucleotides: TGTGCCAGCCAAATGGACATTCAGTACTTC. Its protein is CASQMDIQYF.

The chain employs TRBV7-9 and TRBJ2-7, with D maybe TRBD2 (7 bases). Trimming removed 3 bases from V and 3 bases from J, with 12 bases in between. The germline V gene encodes CDR1 SEHNR and CDR2 FQNEAQ (reference sequence). The CDR3 extends over 14 amino acids. As DNA, the CDR3 is TGTGCCAGCAGCTTCCGGGGGGCTTTCTACGAGCAGTACTTC. This codes for CASSFRGAFYEQYF.

The chain is built from TRBV29-1 and TRBJ2-1; tentatively, D is TRBD1 (6 bases). Germline V lookup: CDR1 SQVTM, CDR2 ANQGSEA. The V end was cut by 5 bases, the J end by 3 bases, with 26 bases between. There are 18 residues in the CDR3. Here the CDR3 reads CSVLPGQGRLAIYNEQFF. For the CDR3, the DNA is TGCAGCGTTCTACCGGGACAAGGGAGATTAGCAATCTACAATGAGCAGTTCTTC.

This chain uses TRBV5-4 with TRBJ2-1, with unresolved D. Germline CDR1 and CDR2: SGHNT and YYREEE (reference sequence). V was pared by 7 bases and J by 5 bases, with 19 bases between. This CDR3 spans 15 amino acids. DNA of the CDR3: TGTGCCAGCCGCCACTCGTTCTCTTTCGACAATGAGCAGTTCTTC. Its protein is CASRHSFSFDNEQFF. Full variable domain (outside the CDR3, taken from reference TRBV5-4 and TRBJ2-1): ETGVTQSPTHLIKTRGQQVTLRCSSQSGHNTVSWYQQALGQGPQFIFQYYREEENGRGNFPPRFSGLQFPNYSSELNVNALELDDSALYLCASRHSFSFDNEQFFGPGTRLTVL.

The gene calls are TRBV28 and TRBJ1-3; maybe TRBD1 (6 bases). CDR1 is MDHEN, CDR2 SYDVKM, per germline. The length of the CDR3 is 22 residues. Trimming left V 8 bases short and J 4 bases short, with 39 bases between. The CDR3 sequence: CASSNSIDRNTGRRSLGNTIYF. Written as DNA, the CDR3 is TGTGCCAGCTCCAACAGTATCGATCGGAACACAGGGAGACGGAGCCTCGGAAACACCATATATTTT. The full variable domain, with the rest looked up from reference TRBV28 and TRBJ1-3, is DVKVTQSSRYLVKRTGEKVFLECVQDMDHENMFWYRQDPGLGLRLIYFSYDVKMKEKGDIPEGYSVSREKKERFSLILESASTNQTSMYLCASSNSIDRNTGRRSLGNTIYFGEGSWLTVV.

This clone came up once. The rearrangement uses TRBV11-2 and TRBJ2-1; 7 nucleotides line up with TRBD2. The CDR3 runs 18 residues. Germline V gene data show CDR1 as SGHAT and CDR2 as FQNNGV. With V trimmed by 6 bases and J by 6 bases, 20 bases remained unmatched. Here the CDR3 DNA reads TGTGCCAGCAGTTACGGCCCGGAGGCGAGCGGGGCCTTCAATGAGCAGTTCTTC. As protein: CASSYGPEASGAFNEQFF.

V is TRBV19 and J is TRBJ2-7; D uncertain. V was shortened by 7 bases and J by 1 base, with 14 bases between the two germline ends. The CDR3 length is 14 residues. Germline CDR1 is LNHDA and CDR2 is SQIVND (reference sequence). For the CDR3, the DNA is TGTGCCAGTAAGAGTTCGTCAATATCCTACGAGCAGTACTTC. As protein: CASKSSSISYEQYF.

The V gene is TRBV25-1, the J gene TRBJ2-7; 7 nucleotides line up with TRBD2. V dropped 0 bases and J dropped 0; count of bases not matched to a gene: 5. In germline, CDR1 is MGHDK, CDR2 SYGVNS. The CDR3 is 16 residues long. CDR3 region: CASSEYLGGPSYEQYF. The CDR3 DNA is TGTGCCAGCAGTGAATATCTGGGAGGGCCCTCCTACGAGCAGTACTTC.

Notes on this clone: The same CDR3 arises from other DNA sequences in this sample as well. This rearrangement joins TRBV5-6 to TRBJ2-7; maybe TRBD2 (7 bases). Germline CDR1 SGHDT, CDR2 YYEEEE. This CDR3 spans 14 amino acids. V lost 0 bases and J lost 6, with 13 bases in between. This CDR3 reads CASSLAGGAGEQYF. As DNA, the CDR3 is TGTGCCAGCAGCTTGGCTGGGGGGGCGGGCGAGCAGTACTTC.

This clone was recorded a few times. The chain has TRBV2 and TRBJ1-1; D is uncertain. There are 11 residues in the CDR3. The germline gives CDR1 SNHLY, CDR2 FYNNEI. Trimming removed 8 bases at V and 4 bases at J, with 8 bases between. The CDR3 DNA is TGTGCCAGCTTCGGCGGCACTGAAGCTTTCTTT. The encoded protein is CASFGGTEAFF.

The rearrangement joins TRBV27 to TRBJ2-7; D may be TRBD2 (6 bases). The V gene's germline CDR1 is MNHEY and CDR2 SMNVEV (reference sequence). CDR3 length: 13 amino acids. Trimming cost V 4 bases and J 3 bases, with 10 bases left between them. The CDR3 region is CASSSTSSYEQYF. The CDR3 bases are TGTGCCAGCAGTTCAACTAGCAGCTACGAGCAGTACTTC.